This paragraph covers one TCR beta chain sequence. The target of this receptor is not known. It has no much larger one-base neighbor in the sample; base qualities were not kept. One collaborating source in Seattle enrolled patients while the patients were actively infected and followed the patients over time throughout the course of disease. Collaborating institutions collected whole blood in K2EDTA tubes following their own protocols. Collaborator samples were shipped for TCRbeta analysis as frozen whole blood, isolated PBMCs, or DNA extracted from either sample type. The immunoSEQ Assay, a bias-controlled multiplex PCR, was used to amplify TCRbeta CDR3 regions from genomic DNA. Processing in the source paper ran as follows. Within the assay, amplification of reference gene primers was used to estimate how many nucleated cells each sample contained. Sequence reads were collapsed and filtered to measure the absolute abundance of every unique TCRbeta CDR3 rearrangement. For each sample, productive Simpson clonality was calculated as the square root of Simpson's diversity index over productive rearrangements. What TCRdb holds here is the immuneACCESS table cut down to in-frame rearrangements. Part of the clones is not present; checked against another copy, under half of the missing clones reflect an unresolved V gene, and the others are unexplained. That table furnishes V, J and clone size, whereas the DNA furnished D and trimming. The sample has 130,000 to 150,000 clones on record, approximately 83% of them singletons. About 8% of the sample belongs to the ten largest clones.

Measured from the cysteine to the phenylalanine, the CDR3 is 15 residues long. Only the CDR3 part of the read is kept: 45 bases, read in frame from the first base. CDR1 and CDR2 were assigned from the germline V gene as MDHEN and SYDVKM. The trim is 6 bases for V and 6 bases for J, with a gap of 15 bases between the germline ends. The data stem from a study of blood T cell repertoires in COVID-19 (dated by TCRdb to between 2020 and 2021). Background on the whole study: The collaborator samples originated in the United States, Italy and Spain and spanned the acute and convalescent phases of COVID-19. The prospective study material was composed of cDNA or gDNA derived from T cells, B-cell-depleted T cells, or PBMCs. The repertoires were released in a freely available public database meant as a resource for research on the immune response to SARS-CoV-2. Where available, HLA class I and class II types were obtained from metadata supplied by the sample provider rather than from assay-based typing. Sample metadata almost always included a de-identified subject ID, COVID-19 status, age in years and sex. Deeply sampled blood TCRbeta repertoires from subjects exposed to, actively infected with, or recovered from COVID-19 were included in the dataset. Samples were obtained from the ongoing ImmuneRACE study (first 160 participants) and from 1,200 or so subjects provided by 6 global collaborators. The study at large found these results: The amount of clinical and demographic metadata varied by source and participant and was provided uncurated.

This TCR was sampled from a woman aged 55-70 years with COVID-19, enrolled during active disease. This chain joins TRBV28 to TRBJ1-6, with a weak D call of TRBD1 (6 bases match). The sample consisted of peripheral blood. The DNA is TGTGCCAGCAGGCTAAACACAGGGCGTAATTCACCCCTCCACTTT. Its product reads: CASRLNTGRNSPLHF. With the rest looked up from the reference TRBV28 and TRBJ1-6 genes rather than sequenced, the full variable domain is DVKVTQSSRYLVKRTGEKVFLECVQDMDHENMFWYRQDPGLGLRLIYFSYDVKMKEKGDIPEGYSVSREKKERFSLILESASTNQTSMYLCASRLNTGRNSPLHFGNGTRLTVT.